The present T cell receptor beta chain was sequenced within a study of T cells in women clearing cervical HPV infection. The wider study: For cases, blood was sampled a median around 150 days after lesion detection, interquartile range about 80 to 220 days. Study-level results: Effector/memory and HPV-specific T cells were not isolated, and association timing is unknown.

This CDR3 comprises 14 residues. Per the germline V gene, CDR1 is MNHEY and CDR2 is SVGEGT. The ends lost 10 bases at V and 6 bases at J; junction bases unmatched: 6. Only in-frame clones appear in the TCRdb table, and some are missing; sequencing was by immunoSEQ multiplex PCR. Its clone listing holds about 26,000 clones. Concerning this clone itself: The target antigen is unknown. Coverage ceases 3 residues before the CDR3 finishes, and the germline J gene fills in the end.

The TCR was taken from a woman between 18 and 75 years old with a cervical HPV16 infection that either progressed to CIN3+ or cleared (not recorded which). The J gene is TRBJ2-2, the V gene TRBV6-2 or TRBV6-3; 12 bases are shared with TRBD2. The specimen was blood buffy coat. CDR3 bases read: TGTGCCATGAAGACTAGCGGGAGTTCCGGGGAG. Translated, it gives CAMKTSGSSGE. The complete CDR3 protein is CAMKTSGSSGELFF.